The source of this TCR beta chain is a study of T cells in localized non-small cell lung cancer. V was trimmed by 6 bases and J by 6 bases, leaving 14 bases between them. CDR1 is SQVTM, CDR2 ANQGSEA, per germline. CDR3 length equals 12 residues. Profiling relied on immunoSEQ multiplex PCR, and the TCRdb table lists in-frame clones only, not all of them. The sample has about 40,000 clones; around 90% are singletons. This chain joins TRBV29-1 and TRBJ1-1; unclear D gene. The sequence was obtained from a man between 18 and 49 years old with stage I lung adenocarcinoma. Specimen: peripheral blood, collected before any cancer treatment. CDR3 amino acids: CSVADWRAEAFF. The DNA for the CDR3 is TGCAGCGTGGCGGATTGGCGGGCTGAAGCTTTCTTT. Together with reference TRBV29-1 and TRBJ1-1, the CDR3 gives the full variable domain: SAVISQKPSRDICQRGTSLTIQCQVDSQVTMMFWYRQQPGQSLTLIATANQGSEATYESGFVIDKFPISRPNLTFSTLTVSNMSPEDSSIYLCSVADWRAEAFFGQGTRLTVV.